Described below is a single T cell receptor (beta chain) sequence and its context. Relative to the germline gene, one junction end is altered; a read error may explain this. Recruited during active infection, patients (from Seattle) were subsequently followed longitudinally. The data were taken from a study of blood T cell repertoires in COVID-19. Looking at the study overall: COVID-19 samples from acute and convalescent phases originated in the United States, Italy and Spain. Sources were T cells, B-cell-depleted T cells, or PBMCs; the material itself was cDNA or gDNA.

The germline V gene encodes CDR1 SGHDN and CDR2 FVKESK. There are 11 residues in the CDR3. TCRdb's table, derived via immunoSEQ multiplex PCR, lists solely in-frame clones and lacks some. This sample has approximately 300,000 clones; 90% occur once, and the top ten carry approximately 7.5%. The chain carries TRBV14 and TRBJ1-2, with a weak D call TRBD1 (5 bases). The sample taken for sequencing was peripheral blood. The sequence came from a woman in her 30s with COVID-19, enrolled during active disease. The CDR3 protein is CASSQDGREAF. CDR3 nucleotides: TGTGCCAGCAGCCAAGATGGCAGGGAGGCCTTC.